These 9 T cell receptor beta chains came from one sample sequenced in a study of T cell repertoires in cytomegalovirus infection. TCRdb re-called the reads through MiXCR, storing one row per CDR3 protein. The repertoire consists of about 740,000 distinct CDR3 sequences, with under 40% occurring once and the leading ten covering around 3%. The specimen was PBMCs. The receptors were sampled from a human donor in good health (CMV status not recorded). Some clones in this sample may be carry-over from other donors' samples.

The chain employs TRBV14 and TRBJ2-5; D possibly corresponds to TRBD2 (5 bases). Trimming took off 1 base at V and 3 bases at J, with 18 bases between the two ends. The CDR3 is 17 amino acids. CDR1 is SGHDN and CDR2 is FVKESK in the germline V gene. CDR3 loop: CASSQARIGLAEETQYF. CDR3 DNA sequence: TGTGCCAGCAGCCAAGCGCGCATAGGGCTAGCCGAAGAGACCCAGTACTTC.

In this sample, this clonotype turned up once. The V call is TRBV5-4, the J call TRBJ2-3; D is unclear. The CDR3 contains 12 residues. The germline V gene encodes CDR1 SGHNT and CDR2 YYREEE (reference sequence). V lost 7 bases, J lost 4 bases, and 10 bases lay in between. CDR3 amino acids: CASRPDADTQYF. CDR3 DNA sequence: TGTGCCAGCCGCCCCGACGCAGATACGCAGTATTTT. The whole variable domain, remainder taken from reference TRBV5-4 and TRBJ2-3, is ETGVTQSPTHLIKTRGQQVTLRCSSQSGHNTVSWYQQALGQGPQFIFQYYREEENGRGNFPPRFSGLQFPNYSSELNVNALELDDSALYLCASRPDADTQYFGPGTRLTVL.

This clonotype was found a few times. The chain employs TRBV5-4 and TRBJ2-1; 7 bases align to TRBD2. V lost 0 bases and J lost 10; bases outside the gene matches: 4. Germline values: CDR1 SGHNT, CDR2 YYREEE (reference sequence). CDR3 length: 13 residues. The DNA for the CDR3 is TGTGCCAGCAGCTTGGAACTAGCGTTCGAGCAGTTCTTC. Its protein is CASSLELAFEQFF.

This clonotype showed up just a few times. The chain links TRBV7-2 to TRBJ1-1; tentative D call: TRBD1 (6 bases). This CDR3 comprises 17 residues. Trimming removed 1 base from V and 2 bases from J, with 17 bases in between. In germline, CDR1 is SGHTA, CDR2 FQGNSA. In DNA form, the CDR3 reads TGTGCCAGCAGCTTAGGCGGGGTAGGGGGTCTAAACACTGAAGCTTTCTTT. It encodes CASSLGGVGGLNTEAFF.

This clonotype was seen a handful of times. The chain combines TRBV7-8 with TRBJ1-1, with TRBD1 as a possible D gene (6 bases). Germline V gene sequence: CDR1 SGHVS, CDR2 FQNEAQ. The CDR3 length is 13 residues. With 3 bases removed from V and 4 bases from J, the gap between germline ends came to 9 bases. CDR3 loop: CASSLRGPTEAFF. The CDR3 coding sequence is TGTGCCAGCAGCTTGCGGGGGCCCACTGAAGCTTTCTTT.

This clonotype turned up a few times. V and J are TRBV12-3 or TRBV12-4 and TRBJ2-5; the match to TRBD2 covers 7 bases. CDR3 length: 20 amino acids. Trimming cost V 1 base and J 5 bases; bases outside gene matches: 22. The CDR3 DNA reads TGTGCCAGCAGTTTAGAGAGGGGATTGATGAGCTGGGGAGGGTCGGAGACCCAGTACTTC. This codes for CASSLERGLMSWGGSETQYF.

The chain recombines TRBV6-5 with TRBJ2-7; 8 bases are a match to TRBD2. This CDR3 spans 13 amino acids. The germline V gene has CDR1 MNHEY and CDR2 SVGAGI. The J segment lost 3 bases and the V segment lost 5 bases, leaving 3 bases of the junction unmatched. The CDR3, as DNA: TGTGCCAGCAGTCGCGGGAGGATCTACGAGCAGTACTTC. It encodes CASSRGRIYEQYF.

This clonotype was counted between two and nine times. Here the CDR3 DNA reads TGTGCCAGCAGGAAACAGGGGGCGCGCAATCAGCCCCAGCATTTT. Translated: CASRKQGARNQPQHF. The chain joins TRBV12-3 or TRBV12-4 to TRBJ1-5; 9 bases match TRBD1. CDR3 length: 15 residues. Trimming cost V 6 bases and J 2 bases; bases outside gene matches: 5.

This clonotype has just a few counts. This chain uses TRBV2 with TRBJ2-7; D is ambiguous. The V end was cut by 9 bases, the J end by 4 bases, with 19 bases between. Germline assignment: CDR1 SNHLY and CDR2 FYNNEI. The CDR3 totals 14 residues. The CDR3 is CASTPGLDPYEQYF. As DNA, the CDR3 is TGTGCCAGTACTCCGGGCCTGGATCCTTACGAGCAGTACTTC.